The text below deals with one T cell receptor (beta chain). This specimen comes from a study of early T cells in non-severe SARS-CoV-2 infection. Via MiXCR, TCRdb re-called the 5' RACE reads, giving one row per CDR3 protein. The sample contains 60,000 to 75,000 distinct CDR3 sequences, 12% of which appear only once. After removal of 7 bases from V and 7 bases from J, the junction contained 9 bases not matched to a gene. The germline gives CDR1 SQVTM, CDR2 ANQGSEA. The CDR3 spans 14 residues. Material for sequencing was whole blood. This chain connects TRBV29-1 to TRBJ2-7; TRBD2 agrees at 14 bases. The receptor was isolated from an adult who was a healthcare worker with PCR-confirmed SARS-CoV-2 infection or an uninfected control (not recorded which). The CDR3 DNA reads as TGCAGCGCCCGACTAGCGGGAGGGCCGGGTGAGCAGTACTTC. This translates into CSARLAGGPGEQYF.